What follows describes a single T cell receptor (beta chain). Its antigen is not yet known. Per-base quality was not reported, and no clone a single base away is much larger than it. Each PCR received spiked-in synthetic TCR analog templates so that absolute template abundance could be estimated from read counts. TCRbeta CDR3 regions were amplified from genomic DNA with bias-controlled V and J gene primers using the immunoSEQ assay. Sequencing of rearranged TCRbeta segments was done at approximately 20X coverage. Per the source publication's procedure: Clustering was used to correct sequencing errors, and CDR3s were annotated against IMGT to assign V, D and J genes. Only productive TCRbeta rearrangements were used in downstream analyses, excluding out-of-frame or stop-codon sequences. Clonality was computed as one minus Shannon entropy normalized by the log of the number of unique productive sequences. Clones differing between time points or between blood and tumor were identified using Fisher's exact test with Benjamini-Hochberg correction, with an adjusted p below 0.01 applied as the threshold. TCRdb carries this immuneACCESS record with in-frame sequences only. Its versions omit some clonotypes, under half of them owing to an unresolved V gene in the studies checked, with the rest unexplained. The V and J calls and clone size were taken over from that table, and D and trimming were inferred from the DNA. The sample has more than 65,000 clones on record, about 85% of them singletons. The leading ten clones occupy around 5% of the sample.

The data derive from a study of PD-L1 blockade in urothelial cancer (dated by TCRdb to 2016 to 2017). Turning to the overall study: Therapy was started in about 2014 for all patients, and atezolizumab 1,200 mg was administered intravenously every 3 weeks. Twenty-five of 29 patients were males with bladder-origin urothelial cancer, and 18 of 29 reported a prior smoking history. An ECOG performance status of 0 or 1 was recorded for the patients, and 0 to 3 prior chemotherapy regimens had been received by the patients. Blood samples were analyzed 3 weeks after the start of treatment (second dose) and 6 weeks after the start of treatment. Blood samples gave a median of about 140,000 T cells and 80,000 or so unique TCRs, with a median clonality of about 0.078. The study was an exploratory multi-omic analysis of somatic, immune and clinical correlates of response to PD-L1 blockade with atezolizumab in urothelial cancer. Pretreatment tumor samples, along with matched peripheral blood serially collected before and after atezolizumab treatment, were subjected to TCR sequencing. Progression-free survival longer than 6 months counted as durable clinical benefit, and TCR features were additionally tested against both progression-free and overall survival. Whole exome sequencing and RNA sequencing of pretreatment tumors were performed alongside TCR sequencing in the same patients. Nine patients achieved durable clinical benefit and some 20 did not. Pretreatment blood TCR-seq was available for around 29 patients, at least one posttreatment blood collection was obtained for about 24 patients, and tumor TCR-seq was available for about 24 patients.

The paper as a whole reports these results and caveats: Improved progression-free and overall survival was found to be associated with pretreatment peripheral blood TCR clonality below the median. Because the sample size was small (n of about 27) and many of the analyses were exploratory, the results are meant to be hypothesis-generating. Among patients with durable benefit, tumor-associated TCR clones showed greater expansion in peripheral blood 3 weeks after treatment started (n = 22, p = 0.022).

The cohort comprised about 30 patients with locally advanced or metastatic urothelial carcinoma treated at Memorial Sloan Kettering on a trial protocol. Peripheral blood mononuclear cells were collected pretreatment and during treatment, at between 1 and 8 total time points per patient. The Qiagen DNeasy Blood extraction kit was used to purify genomic DNA from total PBMCs and from tumor samples. PBMCs were collected pretreatment and during treatment, and were isolated and stored as previously described. The CDR3 runs 16 amino acids, cysteine and phenylalanine included. Only the CDR3 portion is preserved as DNA: 48 bases, with reading frame beginning at the first base. CDR1 and CDR2, looked up from the germline V gene (reference sequence), are SEHNR and FQNEAQ. Compared with germline, V lacks 5 bases and J lacks 2 bases; bases without a gene match: 9.

This specimen consisted of PBMCs, obtained around atezolizumab (anti-PD-L1) treatment. The chain was built from TRBV7-9 and TRBJ2-7; 10 central nucleotides agree with TRBD2. The receptor was isolated from a woman aged 65 to 85 with urothelial cancer. The CDR3 protein: CASSGTPGLATYEQYF. The DNA reads as follows: TGTGCCAGCAGCGGTACACCGGGACTAGCGACCTACGAGCAGTACTTC.